Listed below are T cell receptor beta chains from one sample, sequenced in a study of response to subunit inactivated influenza vaccine. TCRdb processed the RT-PCR reads anew with MiXCR; each CDR3 protein has one entry. This table has some 640,000 distinct CDR3 sequences, 11% to 15% appearing once. Sequenced here: PBMCs from blood, sampled around 14 days before vaccination. Source of these receptors: a man in his forties or fifties who received an inactivated influenza vaccine. Each CDR3 is given with its conserved first and last residue. A D gene is named only where the DNA matches it firmly. For some rows the clone size is stated as once, few or many, or as a class when expanded; others skip it.

d_call: -
j_call: TRBJ1-4
v_call: TRBV4-2
clone_size: -
cdr3_nt: TGTGCCAGCAGCCGCGTACCCGGGGGCGCAGGTTCGCCTAATGAAAAACTGTTTTTT
cdr3_aa: CASSRVPGGAGSPNEKLFF

d_call: TRBD2
j_call: TRBJ2-7
v_call: TRBV18
clone_size: -
cdr3_nt: TGTGCCAGCTCCCAACGAATTACTAGCGGGAGGGTTTACGAGCAGTACTTC
cdr3_aa: CASSQRITSGRVYEQYF

d_call: -
j_call: TRBJ2-5
v_call: TRBV5-1
clone_size: few
cdr3_nt: TGCGCCAGCAGCTTGGTGGCAGTTTGGGAGACCCAGTACTTC
cdr3_aa: CASSLVAVWETQYF

d_call: -
j_call: TRBJ2-2
v_call: TRBV9
clone_size: -
cdr3_nt: TGTGCCAGCAGCCCTTATAGTCCGAACACCGGGGAGCTGTTTTTT
cdr3_aa: CASSPYSPNTGELFF

d_call: TRBD1
j_call: TRBJ2-7
v_call: TRBV3-1
clone_size: few
cdr3_nt: TGTGCCAGCAGCCAAACCGGGACAGTCTACGAGCAGTACTTC
cdr3_aa: CASSQTGTVYEQYF

d_call: -
j_call: TRBJ2-3
v_call: TRBV9
clone_size: few
cdr3_nt: TGTGCCAGCAGGGAAGGAGGGAGCACAGATACGCAGTATTTT
cdr3_aa: CASREGGSTDTQYF

d_call: TRBD2
j_call: TRBJ2-7
v_call: TRBV20-1
clone_size: few
cdr3_nt: TGCAGTGCCCCATCTAGCGGGGGGGCCTTAGTGGGCTCCTACGAGCAGTACTTC
cdr3_aa: CSAPSSGGALVGSYEQYF

d_call: -
j_call: TRBJ1-3
v_call: TRBV11-2
clone_size: -
cdr3_nt: TGTGCCAGCAGCCCGGCCCGTAGGCCCTTGGGAAACACCATATATTTT
cdr3_aa: CASSPARRPLGNTIYF

d_call: -
j_call: TRBJ2-1
v_call: TRBV2
clone_size: -
cdr3_nt: TGTGCCTGCAGTGTGTACAGGGAGAATGAGCAGTTCTTC
cdr3_aa: CACSVYRENEQFF

d_call: -
j_call: TRBJ2-7
v_call: TRBV6-2/TRBV6-3
clone_size: -
cdr3_nt: TGTGCCAGCAGCTCCAGACTGGGCGACGAGCAGTACTTC
cdr3_aa: CASSSRLGDEQYF

d_call: -
j_call: TRBJ2-1
v_call: TRBV30
clone_size: -
cdr3_nt: TGTGCCTGGAGCCTCCCCCGGCAGGCTAGGTCCTACAATGAGCAGTTCTTC
cdr3_aa: CAWSLPRQARSYNEQFF

d_call: TRBD2
j_call: TRBJ2-5
v_call: TRBV20-1
clone_size: -
cdr3_nt: TGCAGTGCTAGAGATACTAGCGGGAGGGCCAGAAGTTTCGTTGAGACCCAGTACTTC
cdr3_aa: CSARDTSGRARSFVETQYF

d_call: TRBD2
j_call: TRBJ2-3
v_call: TRBV4-1
clone_size: -
cdr3_nt: TGCGCCAGCAGCCGAGAATCGGGACTACTAGATACGCAGTATTTT
cdr3_aa: CASSRESGLLDTQYF

d_call: -
j_call: TRBJ1-2
v_call: TRBV5-6
clone_size: few
cdr3_nt: TGTGCCAGCAGCTTGGTAGCGAGTACACTCTATGGCTACACCTTC
cdr3_aa: CASSLVASTLYGYTF

d_call: -
j_call: TRBJ2-5
v_call: TRBV5-1
clone_size: few
cdr3_nt: TGCGCCAGCAGCTTGGTGGCCAGGGTCGGGGAGACCCAGTACTTC
cdr3_aa: CASSLVARVGETQYF

d_call: -
j_call: TRBJ1-5
v_call: TRBV30
clone_size: -
cdr3_nt: TGTGCCTGGAGTGTAGGAAGCAATCAGCCCCAGCATTTT
cdr3_aa: CAWSVGSNQPQHF

d_call: -
j_call: TRBJ2-5
v_call: TRBV5-5
clone_size: -
cdr3_nt: TGTGCCAGCAGCTTGGCCGGTTCACGATCACAAGAGACCCAGTACTTC
cdr3_aa: CASSLAGSRSQETQYF

d_call: -
j_call: TRBJ2-4
v_call: TRBV6-5
clone_size: -
cdr3_nt: TGTGCCAGCAGTTACGATACTAGGGGAAACATCCAGTACTTC
cdr3_aa: CASSYDTRGNIQYF

d_call: TRBD1
j_call: TRBJ1-1
v_call: TRBV28
clone_size: -
cdr3_nt: TGTGCCAGCAGTTTTCGTCCAGGGGGAAAAACTTTGAACACTGAAGCTTTCTTT
cdr3_aa: CASSFRPGGKTLNTEAFF

d_call: -
j_call: TRBJ1-6
v_call: TRBV7-2
clone_size: few
cdr3_nt: TGTGCCAGCAGCTTATTTCGCGAATGGAGTTCACCCCTCCACTTT
cdr3_aa: CASSLFREWSSPLHF

d_call: TRBD1
j_call: TRBJ1-3
v_call: TRBV20-1
clone_size: few
cdr3_nt: TGCAGTGCGGGGGACAGGGGGCGAGGAAACACCATATATTTT
cdr3_aa: CSAGDRGRGNTIYF

d_call: -
j_call: TRBJ2-2
v_call: TRBV20-1
clone_size: -
cdr3_nt: TGCAGTGCCGAGGACACCGGGGAGCTGTTTTTT
cdr3_aa: CSAEDTGELFF

d_call: -
j_call: TRBJ2-1
v_call: TRBV7-9
clone_size: -
cdr3_nt: TGTGCCAGCAGCTTAGATCCCCTTGTGGCTGAGCAGTTCTTC
cdr3_aa: CASSLDPLVAEQFF

d_call: -
j_call: TRBJ2-3
v_call: TRBV21-1
clone_size: many
cdr3_nt: TGTGCCAGAGGGACTAGCGACCACACAGATACGCAGTATTTT
cdr3_aa: CARGTSDHTDTQYF

d_call: TRBD2
j_call: TRBJ2-7
v_call: TRBV2
clone_size: -
cdr3_nt: TGTGCCAGCAGGGGGTTAGCGGGGTACTACGAGCAGTACTTC
cdr3_aa: CASRGLAGYYEQYF

d_call: TRBD1
j_call: TRBJ2-4
v_call: TRBV28
clone_size: few
cdr3_nt: TGTGCCAGCAGTCCTCGGACAGGGAGGGCCAAAAACATTCAGTACTTC
cdr3_aa: CASSPRTGRAKNIQYF

d_call: -
j_call: TRBJ2-5
v_call: TRBV3-1
clone_size: few
cdr3_nt: TGTGCCAGCAGCCAATATGATCAAGAGACCCAGTACTTC
cdr3_aa: CASSQYDQETQYF

d_call: -
j_call: TRBJ2-1
v_call: TRBV7-2
clone_size: -
cdr3_nt: TGTGCCAGCAGCCCCGGTGGGGGTGATCTATACAATGAGCAGTTCTTC
cdr3_aa: CASSPGGGDLYNEQFF

d_call: -
j_call: TRBJ2-1
v_call: TRBV20-1
clone_size: -
cdr3_nt: TGCAGTGCTTGGCCCGGCCTAGCGAATTTCTACAATGAGCAGTTCTTC
cdr3_aa: CSAWPGLANFYNEQFF

d_call: TRBD2
j_call: TRBJ2-7
v_call: TRBV11-2
clone_size: many
cdr3_nt: TGTGCCAGCAGCTTAGTAAATTACGGGACTAGCGGCTTTTACGAGCAGTACTTC
cdr3_aa: CASSLVNYGTSGFYEQYF

d_call: -
j_call: TRBJ2-7
v_call: TRBV13
clone_size: -
cdr3_nt: TGTGCCAGCAGCCCGGGTGGGGGTCCAAGCTACGAGCAGTACTTC
cdr3_aa: CASSPGGGPSYEQYF

d_call: TRBD1
j_call: TRBJ2-3
v_call: TRBV4-3
clone_size: many
cdr3_nt: TGCGCCAGCAGCCAAGGGACAGGACTTAGCACAGATACGCAGTATTTT
cdr3_aa: CASSQGTGLSTDTQYF

d_call: -
j_call: TRBJ2-7
v_call: TRBV4-3
clone_size: many
cdr3_nt: TGCGCCAGCAGCCTTCTAGCTACCGGGGACACTTCCTACGAGCAGTACTTC
cdr3_aa: CASSLLATGDTSYEQYF